The 26 T cell receptor beta chains below come from one sample, sequenced in a study of STAT5B mutations in CD4+ large granular lymphocyte leukemia. Sequencing was performed with immunoSEQ multiplex PCR; in TCRdb, only in-frame clones are kept and a portion is missing. The sample records roughly 30,000 clones, 76% being singletons. The specimen was CD4+ T cells from blood buffy coats. The receptors shown here come from a human donor in good health.

This clone was counted a few times. The V gene is TRBV19, the J gene TRBJ2-2; D is ambiguous. Germline V gene data show CDR1 as LNHDA and CDR2 as SQIVND (reference sequence). This CDR3 has 12 amino acids. V gave up 4 bases and J gave up 7 bases, with 7 bases separating them. The CDR3 loop is CASSSRLGELFF. The CDR3 nucleotides are TGTGCCAGTAGTAGCCGTCTCGGGGAGCTGTTTTTT.

V and J are TRBV7-8 and TRBJ2-3; no definite D call. With 7 bases removed from V and 7 bases from J, the gap between germline ends came to 12 bases. The CDR3 contains 12 residues. Looked up from germline, CDR1 is SGHVS and CDR2 is FQNEAQ. The CDR3 loop is CASTTLGNTQYF. The CDR3 DNA reads TGTGCCAGCACCACCCTAGGAAATACGCAGTATTTT.

This chain joins TRBV4-3 and TRBJ2-5; a possible D gene is TRBD1 (5 bases). Trimming removed 1 base at V and 5 bases at J, with 17 bases between. The CDR3 covers 16 residues. Per germline, CDR1 LGHNA and CDR2 YSLEER. CDR3 bases: TGCGCCAGCAGCCAAGGCGTGGGGCTCTTGGTCGAGACCCAGTACTTC. Translating gives CASSQGVGLLVETQYF.

This sequence joins TRBV28 and TRBJ2-7, with a tentative D call TRBD1 (5 bases). Germline V gene sequence: CDR1 MDHEN, CDR2 SYDVKM. V lost 4 bases to trimming and J lost 5 bases, with 18 bases between them. CDR3 length: 15 residues. The CDR3 bases are TGTGCCAGCAGTTCCTCGGACAAACTCCGCCACGAGCAGTACTTC. Protein sequence: CASSSSDKLRHEQYF. The full variable domain, rest sourced from reference TRBV28 and TRBJ2-7, is DVKVTQSSRYLVKRTGEKVFLECVQDMDHENMFWYRQDPGLGLRLIYFSYDVKMKEKGDIPEGYSVSREKKERFSLILESASTNQTSMYLCASSSSDKLRHEQYFGPGTRLTVT.

The chain joins TRBV7-6 to TRBJ2-2; D gene uncertain. CDR1 and CDR2 from the germline V gene are SGHVS and FNYEAQ. V was cut by 3 bases and J by 0 bases, with 8 bases left in between. CDR3 length equals 15 residues. The chain's CDR3 is CASSLGLSNTGELFF. CDR3 DNA sequence: TGTGCCAGCAGCTTGGGCCTTTCGAACACCGGGGAGCTGTTTTTT.

The chain joins TRBV27 to TRBJ2-3; 9 bases fit TRBD1. Germline CDR1 reads MNHEY; CDR2 reads SMNVEV (reference sequence). The CDR3 covers 15 residues. V gave up 5 bases and J gave up 4 bases; unmatched junction bases: 7. The CDR3 nucleotides are TGTGCCAGCAGTACCGGACAGGGGACTTCAGATACGCAGTATTTT. Its protein is CASSTGQGTSDTQYF.

This clone was seen only a few times. The CDR3 DNA sequence: TGTGCCAGCAGCCCGTCGGACAGGGGGCGCACCGGGGAGCTGTTTTTT. It is translated as CASSPSDRGRTGELFF. The gene calls are TRBV7-9 and TRBJ2-2, with 11 nucleotides matching TRBD1. The CDR3 extends over 16 amino acids. CDR1 is SEHNR, CDR2 FQNEAQ, per germline (reference sequence). V lost 5 bases and J lost 4; bases outside the gene matches: 6. The whole variable domain, filled in from reference TRBV7-9 and TRBJ2-2, reads DTGVSQNPRHKITKRGQNVTFRCDPISEHNRLYWYRQTLGQGPEFLTYFQNEAQLEKSRLLSDRFSAERPKGSFSTLEIQRTEQGDSAMYLCASSPSDRGRTGELFFGEGSRLTVL.

This chain joins TRBV19 and TRBJ2-7; 9 positions match TRBD2. The CDR3 is made up of 20 amino acids. CDR1 LNHDA and CDR2 SQIVND come from the germline V gene (reference sequence). J gave up 0 bases and V 4 bases, and 19 bases lay outside the gene matches. CDR3 nucleotides: TGTGCCAGTAGTAACGACCTAGCGGGAATGATAGCTCCCAGCTCCTACGAGCAGTACTTC. This encodes CASSNDLAGMIAPSSYEQYF.

The chain links TRBV5-1 to TRBJ2-5, with 7 positions matching TRBD1. The CDR3 totals 14 residues. Germline CDR1 SGHRS, CDR2 YFSETQ. J gave up 2 bases and V 4 bases, and 5 bases lay outside the gene matches. CDR3 nucleotide sequence: TGCGCCAGCAGCCGCCGGGACAGACAAGAGACCCAGTACTTC. Protein product: CASSRRDRQETQYF.

V usage is TRBV25-1 and J usage is TRBJ2-1, with 9 bases identical to TRBD1. CDR1 and CDR2 (germline): MGHDK, SYGVNS. The CDR3 contains 15 residues. V dropped 5 bases and J dropped 6; count of bases not matched to a gene: 8. CDR3 residues: CASSFPGTGSNEQFF. The DNA for the CDR3 is TGTGCCAGCAGTTTCCCCGGGACAGGGAGCAATGAGCAGTTCTTC. Variable domain in full (rest from reference TRBV25-1 and TRBJ2-1): EADIYQTPRYLVIGTGKKITLECSQTMGHDKMYWYQQDPGMELHLIHYSYGVNSTEKGDLSSESTVSRIRTEHFPLTLESARPSHTSQYLCASSFPGTGSNEQFFGPGTRLTVL.

The chain is built from TRBV4-2 and TRBJ2-7; D perhaps matches TRBD1 (5 bases). Germline V gene sequence: CDR1 LGHNA, CDR2 YNFKEQ. With 0 bases removed from V and 2 bases from J, the gap between germline ends came to 8 bases. The CDR3 covers 14 residues. CDR3 DNA: TGTGCCAGCAGCCAAGACCACAGGACCTACGAGCAGTACTTC. It translates to CASSQDHRTYEQYF.

CDR3 coding DNA: TGTGCCTTCTTCCCGGGACAGAGATTTTACTATGGCTACACCTTC. It encodes CAFFPGQRFYYGYTF. The rearrangement joins TRBV30 to TRBJ1-2, with 7 nucleotides matching TRBD1. The CDR3 is made up of 15 amino acids. V was clipped by 7 bases and J by 3 bases; unmatched bases: 14. CDR1 and CDR2 (germline): GTSNPN, SVGIG (reference sequence).

This chain links TRBV25-1 with TRBJ2-6, with D possibly being TRBD1 (6 bases). Germline V lookup: CDR1 MGHDK, CDR2 SYGVNS. The CDR3 is 18 residues long. The V end was cut by 6 bases, the J end by 4 bases, with 22 bases between. The CDR3 nucleotides read TGTGCCAGCAGATCCCCGGGCAGGGGCTTCTCCGGGGCCAACGTCCTGACTTTC. This gives the protein CASRSPGRGFSGANVLTF.

This chain links TRBV19 with TRBJ2-7, with 13 bases fitting TRBD2. The CDR3 runs to 17 residues. CDR1 LNHDA and CDR2 SQIVND come from the germline V gene (reference sequence). J lost 3 bases, V lost 6 bases, and 11 bases had no gene match. The CDR3 loop reads CASRRLAGGATNYEQYF. The CDR3 DNA sequence: TGTGCCAGTAGGCGACTAGCGGGAGGCGCTACCAACTACGAGCAGTACTTC.

The chain couples TRBV11-1 to TRBJ1-1, with D tentatively TRBD1 (6 bases). The CDR3 is 14 residues long. Trimming removed 3 bases at V and 1 base at J, with 9 bases between. Germline lookup yields CDR1 SGHAT and CDR2 FQDESV (reference sequence). The CDR3 DNA reads as TGTGCCAGCAGCTTGAAGACAGGGAACACTGAAGCTTTCTTT. Translation: CASSLKTGNTEAFF. The full variable domain, completed using reference TRBV11-1 and TRBJ1-1, is EAEVAQSPRYKITEKSQAVAFWCDPISGHATLYWYRQILGQGPELLVQFQDESVVDDSQLPKDRFSAERLKGVDSTLKIQPAELGDSAMYLCASSLKTGNTEAFFGQGTRLTVV.

The V and J genes are TRBV9 and TRBJ2-1; no clear D gene. The CDR3 extends over 14 amino acids. Trimming shortened V by 7 bases and J by 7 bases, and 18 bases separated the two germline ends. The germline CDR1 and CDR2 sequences are SGDLS and YYNGEE. The CDR3 DNA follows: TGTGCCAGCGCGGCATCTTCTTGGGGAAATGAGCAGTTCTTC. It translates to CASAASSWGNEQFF.

The rearrangement joins TRBV27 to TRBJ2-7; 8 bases are shared with TRBD2. Germline CDR1 reads MNHEY; CDR2 reads SMNVEV (reference sequence). CDR3 length: 15 amino acids. V lost 10 bases to trimming and J lost 5 bases; unmatched junction nucleotides: 16. CDR3 protein: CATRRGGRLANEQYF. CDR3 sequence (DNA): TGTGCCACTCGACGGGGGGGTAGACTAGCTAACGAGCAGTACTTC.

V is TRBV4-2 and J is TRBJ2-6; maybe TRBD1 (6 bases). V was trimmed by 3 bases and J by 0 bases, leaving 12 bases between them. CDR1 and CDR2 from the germline V gene are LGHNA and YNFKEQ. CDR3 length: 17 residues. The CDR3 reads CASSQRDKPSGANVLTF. DNA of the CDR3: TGTGCCAGCAGCCAGAGGGACAAACCCTCTGGGGCCAACGTCCTGACTTTC.

The V and J genes are TRBV6-1 and TRBJ1-1; D is unclear. Germline CDR1 reads MNHNS; CDR2 reads SASEGT. The germline V and J ends were trimmed by 2 bases and 0 bases, with 10 bases remaining between them. This CDR3 region has 15 residues. The CDR3 loop is CASSEMSGMNTEAFF. The CDR3, as DNA: TGTGCCAGCAGTGAAATGAGTGGGATGAACACTGAAGCTTTCTTT.

This CDR3 is CASSLERKATYEQYF. CDR3 bases: TGTGCCAGCAGTTTGGAGCGAAAAGCTACCTACGAGCAGTACTTC. The rearrangement uses TRBV6-5 and TRBJ2-7; D is unresolved. Deletions cut 4 bases from V and 2 bases from J, with 15 bases between. Germline-derived CDR1 and CDR2 are MNHEY and SVGAGI. The CDR3 consists of 15 residues.

The chain combines TRBV6-1 with TRBJ2-4, with D possibly being TRBD1 (6 bases). This CDR3 comprises 14 residues. With 2 bases removed from V and 10 bases from J, the gap between germline ends came to 15 bases. CDR1 and CDR2 from the germline V gene are MNHNS and SASEGT. CDR3 sequence (DNA): TGTGCCAGCAGTGAATCTTGGGGGCCGGGGATTCAGTACTTC. Its protein product is CASSESWGPGIQYF.

The chain combines TRBV28 with TRBJ1-5; TRBD1 is a possible D gene (5 bases). The V gene lost 5 bases and the J gene lost 3 bases, with 20 bases spanning the gap. The CDR3 is 17 residues long. Germline-derived CDR1 and CDR2 are MDHEN and SYDVKM. This CDR3 is CASSLSRTGVYNQPQHF. The CDR3 DNA reads as TGTGCCAGCAGTCTCTCACGGACGGGGGTATACAATCAGCCCCAGCATTTT.

This clone has only one observation. The CDR3 DNA reads as TGTGCCAGCAGCATGAACACCGGGGAGCTGTTTTTT. This translates into CASSMNTGELFF. The chain carries TRBV7-2 and TRBJ2-2; D is unresolved. CDR1 is SGHTA, CDR2 FQGNSA, per germline. With 5 bases removed from V and 1 base from J, the gap between germline ends came to 2 bases. CDR3 size: 12 residues.

V usage is TRBV7-9 and J usage is TRBJ2-5, with D tentatively TRBD1 or TRBD2 (5 bases each). Germline CDR1 SEHNR, CDR2 FQNEAQ (reference sequence). This CDR3 region has 15 residues. V dropped 1 base and J dropped 5 bases, with 14 bases sitting between them. CDR3 in amino acids: CASSLEWPRGETQYF. CDR3 nucleotide sequence: TGTGCCAGCAGCTTAGAATGGCCGAGGGGTGAGACCCAGTACTTC.

The rearrangement links TRBV5-1 to TRBJ2-2; D is possibly TRBD1 (5 bases). The CDR3 contains 14 residues. The V gene lost 0 bases and the J gene lost 4 bases, with 7 bases spanning the gap. Germline values: CDR1 SGHRS, CDR2 YFSETQ. The CDR3 DNA reads as TGCGCCAGCAGCTTGGATCAGGGCACCGGGGAGCTGTTTTTT. Its translation: CASSLDQGTGELFF.

The rearrangement links TRBV18 to TRBJ1-2; TRBD1 aligns across 8 bases. CDR1 and CDR2 (germline): KGHSH, LQKENI. The trim removed 6 bases at V and 7 bases at J, leaving 4 bases unmatched. The CDR3 totals 12 residues. CDR3 nucleotide sequence: TGTGCCAGCTCTTCGACAGGGGCTGGCTACACCTTC. It specifies CASSSTGAGYTF.